This T cell receptor beta chain was found in a study of radiotherapy plus CTLA-4 blockade in lung cancer (dated by TCRdb to about 2018). For context, the study as a whole: Objective responses were observed in 18% of enrolled patients, and disease control was achieved in around 28%.

Based on the germline V gene, the CDR1 and CDR2 sequences are SGDLS and YYNGEE. From its cysteine to its phenylalanine, the CDR3 spans 14 amino acids. Only the CDR3 region is kept as DNA, spanning 42 bases read in frame from base 1. V loses 2 bases of germline sequence and J loses 7 bases, and the interval between the two ends is 10 bases. To prepare the library, the immunoSEQ multiplex PCR assay was applied. Held by TCRdb, this immuneACCESS table contains in-frame sequences only and omits some clones. Under half of the omission traces to an unresolved V gene where checked; the cause of the rest is unknown. Within this sample are 70,000 to 100,000 clones, with about 90% of them counted one time only. Together, the top ten hold 2% to 2.5% of the sample. In the case of this clone: The antigen it binds to is not known. The record has no base qualities; no much larger clone is one base away.

The study evaluated CTLA-4 blockade (ipilimumab) given together with focal radiation therapy in patients who had chemo-refractory metastatic non-small-cell lung cancer. The paper's findings and limits, for the study overall: Early dynamic changes in blood T cell clones, together with increased serum interferon-beta after radiation, were reported as the strongest predictors of response. TCR clones derived from tumors expanded in peripheral blood after treatment with radiotherapy and ipilimumab.

This receptor was identified in a human donor with non-small cell lung cancer who had a partial response to radiotherapy plus ipilimumab. The specimen was peripheral blood, collected from a patient treated with radiotherapy plus ipilimumab. In this chain, TRBV9 is recombined with TRBJ1-6, and possibly TRBD1, on 5 matching bases. The sequenced DNA: TGTGCCAGCAGCGTGATGACAGACAATTCACCCCTCCACTTT. It translates as CASSVMTDNSPLHF.